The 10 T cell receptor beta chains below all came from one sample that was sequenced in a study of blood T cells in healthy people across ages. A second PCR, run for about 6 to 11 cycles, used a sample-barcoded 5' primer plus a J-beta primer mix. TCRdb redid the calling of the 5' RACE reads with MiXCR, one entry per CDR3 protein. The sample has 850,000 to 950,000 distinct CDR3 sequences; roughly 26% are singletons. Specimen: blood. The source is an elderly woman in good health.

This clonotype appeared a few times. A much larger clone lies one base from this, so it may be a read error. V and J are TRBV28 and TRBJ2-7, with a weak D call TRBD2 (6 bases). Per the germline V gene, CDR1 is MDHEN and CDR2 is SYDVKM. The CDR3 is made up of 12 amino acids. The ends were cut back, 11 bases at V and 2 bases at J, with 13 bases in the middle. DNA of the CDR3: TGTGCCGGCCGGGCGGGGACCTACGAGCAGTACTTC. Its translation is CAGRAGTYEQYF.

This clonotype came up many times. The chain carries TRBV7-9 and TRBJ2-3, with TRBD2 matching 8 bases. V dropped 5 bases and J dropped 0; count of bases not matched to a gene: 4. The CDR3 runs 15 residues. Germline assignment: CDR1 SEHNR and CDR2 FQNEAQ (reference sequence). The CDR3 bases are TGTGCCAGCAGCGTAAGCGGGGGAAGCACAGATACGCAGTATTTT. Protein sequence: CASSVSGGSTDTQYF.

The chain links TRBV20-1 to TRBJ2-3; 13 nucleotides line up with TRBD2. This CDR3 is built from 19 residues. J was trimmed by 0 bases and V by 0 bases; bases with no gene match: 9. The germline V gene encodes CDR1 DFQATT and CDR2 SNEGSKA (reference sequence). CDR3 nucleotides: TGCAGTGCTAGAGAAACCGGACTAGCGGGAGTGTCTAGCACAGATACGCAGTATTTT. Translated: CSARETGLAGVSSTDTQYF.

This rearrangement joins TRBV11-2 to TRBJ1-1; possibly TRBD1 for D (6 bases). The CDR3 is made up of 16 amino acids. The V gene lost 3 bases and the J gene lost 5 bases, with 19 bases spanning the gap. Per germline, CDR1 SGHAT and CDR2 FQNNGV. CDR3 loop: CASSFRIGGPGTEAFF. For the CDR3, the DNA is TGTGCCAGCAGCTTTCGAATTGGGGGGCCAGGGACTGAAGCTTTCTTT.

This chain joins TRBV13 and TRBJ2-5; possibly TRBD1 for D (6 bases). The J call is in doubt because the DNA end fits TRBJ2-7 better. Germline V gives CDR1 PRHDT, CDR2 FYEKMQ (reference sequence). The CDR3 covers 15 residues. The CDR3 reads CASSLESGTRNEQYF. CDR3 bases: TGTGCCAGCAGCTTAGAGTCCGGGACAAGGAACGAGCAGTACTTC.

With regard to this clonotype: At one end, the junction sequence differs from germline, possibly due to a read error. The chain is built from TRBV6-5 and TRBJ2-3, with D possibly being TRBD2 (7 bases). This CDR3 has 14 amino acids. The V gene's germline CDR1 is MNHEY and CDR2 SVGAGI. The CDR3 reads CASMEAGAEDTRYF. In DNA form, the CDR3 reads TGTGCCAGCATGGAGGCGGGGGCCGAAGATACGCGGTATTTT.

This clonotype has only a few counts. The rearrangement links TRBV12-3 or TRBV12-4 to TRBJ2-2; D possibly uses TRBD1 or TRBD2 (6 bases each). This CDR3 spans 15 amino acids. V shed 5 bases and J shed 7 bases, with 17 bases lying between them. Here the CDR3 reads CASSPDRGAGGELFF. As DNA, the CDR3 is TGTGCCAGCAGTCCCGATAGGGGGGCTGGCGGGGAGCTGTTTTTT.

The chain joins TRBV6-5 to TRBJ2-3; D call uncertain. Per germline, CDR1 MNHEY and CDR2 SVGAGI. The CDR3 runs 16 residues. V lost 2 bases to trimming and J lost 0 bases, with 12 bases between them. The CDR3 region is CASSYHRQASTDTQYF. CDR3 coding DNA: TGTGCCAGCAGTTACCATCGCCAGGCCAGCACAGATACGCAGTATTTT.

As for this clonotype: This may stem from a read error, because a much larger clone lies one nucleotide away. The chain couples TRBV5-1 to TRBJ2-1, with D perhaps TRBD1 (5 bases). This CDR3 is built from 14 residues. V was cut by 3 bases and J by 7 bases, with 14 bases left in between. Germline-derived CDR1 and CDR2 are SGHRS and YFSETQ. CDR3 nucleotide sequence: TGCGCCAGCAGCTGTCAGGGTTTGCGGAATGAGCAGTTCTTC. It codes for CASSCQGLRNEQFF.

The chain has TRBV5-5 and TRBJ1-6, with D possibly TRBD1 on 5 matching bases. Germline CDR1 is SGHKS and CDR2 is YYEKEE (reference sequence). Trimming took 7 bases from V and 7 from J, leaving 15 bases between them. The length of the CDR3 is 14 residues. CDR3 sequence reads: CASRLGLLNSPLHF. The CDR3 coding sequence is TGTGCCAGCCGCCTGGGGCTCCTAAATTCACCCCTCCACTTT. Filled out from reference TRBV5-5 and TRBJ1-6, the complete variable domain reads DAGVTQSPTHLIKTRGQQVTLRCSPISGHKSVSWYQQVLGQGPQFIFQYYEKEERGRGNFPDRFSARQFPNYSSELNVNALLLGDSALYLCASRLGLLNSPLHFGNGTRLTVT.